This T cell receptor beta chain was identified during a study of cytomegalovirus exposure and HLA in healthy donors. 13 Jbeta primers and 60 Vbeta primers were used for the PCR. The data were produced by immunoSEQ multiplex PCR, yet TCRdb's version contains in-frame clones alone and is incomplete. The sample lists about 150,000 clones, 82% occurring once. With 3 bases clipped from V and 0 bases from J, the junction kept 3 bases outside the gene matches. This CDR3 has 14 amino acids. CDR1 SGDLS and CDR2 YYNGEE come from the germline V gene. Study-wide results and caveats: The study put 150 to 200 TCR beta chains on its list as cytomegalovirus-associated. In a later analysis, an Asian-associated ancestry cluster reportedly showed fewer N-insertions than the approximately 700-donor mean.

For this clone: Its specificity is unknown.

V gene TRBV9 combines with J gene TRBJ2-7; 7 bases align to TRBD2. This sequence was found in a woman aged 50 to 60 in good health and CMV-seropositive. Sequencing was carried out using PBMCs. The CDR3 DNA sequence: TGTGCCAGCAGCGGGGGAGGGGACTCCTACGAGCAGTACTTC. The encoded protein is CASSGGGDSYEQYF.